The 20 T cell receptor beta chains below come from one sample, sequenced in a study of graft-versus-host responses after intestinal transplantation. TCRdb keeps only in-frame clones here, not all; method: immunoSEQ multiplex PCR. The sample has around 400 clones, 86% seen once. Specimen: PBMCs, collected about 5 days after intestinal transplant. These receptors were obtained from a human patient who received an intestinal transplant, so some T cells may come from the graft donor.

V and J are TRBV19 and TRBJ1-2; the D gene is possibly TRBD1 (6 bases). Per the germline V gene, CDR1 is LNHDA and CDR2 is SQIVND (reference sequence). This CDR3 is 15 amino acids long. Trimming stripped 3 bases from V and 8 bases from J, with 19 bases between. The CDR3 bases are TGTGCCAGTAGTATTGCGCTGGTCAGGGGAGGAGGCTACACCTTC. As protein: CASSIALVRGGGYTF.

The chain uses TRBV10-1 and TRBJ2-7, with 8 bases matching TRBD1. The CDR3 consists of 15 residues. Looked up from germline, CDR1 is WNHNN and CDR2 is SYGVQD (reference sequence). The junction had 8 bases not matched to a gene; V was cut back by 6 bases and J by 1 base. DNA for the CDR3: TGCGCCAGCAGCGCCGGACAGGGAACTTCCTACGAGCAGTACTTC. Translated, it gives CASSAGQGTSYEQYF.

This rearrangement joins TRBV28 to TRBJ2-3; D might be TRBD2 (6 bases). The CDR3 contains 15 residues. V gave up 6 bases and J gave up 3 bases, with 16 bases separating them. CDR1 and CDR2 from the germline V gene are MDHEN and SYDVKM. In DNA, the CDR3 is TGTGCCAGCAGCCTATCCTGGGGAGGTACAGATACGCAGTATTTT. Amino acids: CASSLSWGGTDTQYF.

The chain recombines TRBV25-1 with TRBJ2-1; 13 bases align to TRBD2. With 3 bases clipped from V and 10 bases from J, the junction kept 9 bases outside the gene matches. The CDR3 spans 16 residues. Germline CDR1 reads MGHDK; CDR2 reads SYGVNS. For the CDR3, the DNA is TGTGCCAGCAGTGAGCCCCCGGGACTAGCGGGATACGAGCAGTTCTTC. The encoded protein is CASSEPPGLAGYEQFF.

This chain connects TRBV28 to TRBJ2-7; 12 nucleotides agree with TRBD2. The CDR3 spans 13 residues. Germline CDR1 and CDR2: MDHEN and SYDVKM. For the CDR3, the DNA is TGTGCTTCCCTAGCGGGAGGGCCTAGCGAGCAGTACTTC. It encodes CASLAGGPSEQYF.

This clone was counted a few times. The chain couples TRBV4-2 to TRBJ1-4; TRBD1 might be the D (5 bases). CDR3 length: 19 amino acids. The germline V gene encodes CDR1 LGHNA and CDR2 YNFKEQ. V was clipped by 4 bases and J by 2 bases, with 23 bases between them. DNA for the CDR3: TGTGCCAGCAGCCCCGGGAACAGGAGGGCACTCGAGACTAATGAAAAACTGTTTTTT. Translation gives CASSPGNRRALETNEKLFF.

The gene calls are TRBV2 and TRBJ2-5; D remains ambiguous. V lost 10 bases and J 0 bases, leaving 15 bases between the germline ends. The CDR3 extends over 14 amino acids. Germline loops: CDR1 SNHLY, CDR2 FYNNEI. CDR3 sequence: CATDSAAHQETQYF. DNA for the CDR3: TGTGCCACCGACTCGGCGGCACACCAAGAGACCCAGTACTTC.

This clone has a single count. As DNA, the CDR3 is TGTGCCAGCAGCTTTGGAGGGCGCGGCGGCCCTACTGACGAGCAGTACTTC. It encodes CASSFGGRGGPTDEQYF. V gene TRBV5-6 combines with J gene TRBJ2-7; D possibly corresponds to TRBD2 (6 bases). The germline V and J ends were trimmed by 2 bases and 5 bases, with 23 bases remaining between them. The CDR3 runs to 17 residues. Germline lookup yields CDR1 SGHDT and CDR2 YYEEEE.

The genes are TRBV4-1 and TRBJ1-4; 7 nucleotides line up with TRBD1. The V gene's germline CDR1 is MGHRA and CDR2 YSYEKL. The CDR3 is made up of 15 amino acids. The junction had 3 bases not matched to a gene; V was cut back by 1 base and J by 4 bases. This chain's CDR3 is CASSQATGINEKLFF. Here the CDR3 DNA reads TGCGCCAGCAGCCAAGCGACAGGGATTAATGAAAAACTGTTTTTT.

The genes are TRBV4-1 and TRBJ2-5, with D hard to call. Trimming cost V 3 bases and J 5 bases, with 13 bases left between them. Germline-derived CDR1 and CDR2 are MGHRA and YSYEKL. This CDR3 has 14 amino acids. CDR3 bases: TGCGCCAGCAGCCACCGGGCCAATGGGGAGACCCAGTACTTC. Protein product: CASSHRANGETQYF.

In this sample, this clone turned up once. This chain joins TRBV5-1 and TRBJ2-5, with D perhaps matching TRBD1 (6 bases). The end of the DNA is better explained by TRBJ2-7, so the J call may be wrong. Looked up from germline, CDR1 is SGHRS and CDR2 is YFSETQ. The CDR3 is 12 amino acids. The CDR3 loop reads CASSPTGFEQYF. The CDR3 nucleotides read TGCGCCAGCAGCCCAACAGGGTTCGAGCAGTACTTC.

The chain couples TRBV27 to TRBJ2-1; 9 bases align to TRBD1. The V and J ends lost 4 bases and 9 bases, in that order; junction bases with no gene match: 4. Germline-derived CDR1 and CDR2 are MNHEY and SMNVEV (reference sequence). The CDR3 has 13 residues. CDR3 loop: CASSSLGQGEQFF. CDR3 nucleotide sequence: TGTGCCAGCAGTTCTTTGGGACAGGGTGAGCAGTTCTTC.

This clone was counted once. The chain uses TRBV2 and TRBJ2-3; no clear D gene. Germline V gene sequence: CDR1 SNHLY, CDR2 FYNNEI. Deletions cut 7 bases from V and 0 bases from J, with 17 bases between. This CDR3 has 16 amino acids. The CDR3 spells CASTRLATTSTDTQYF. DNA for the CDR3: TGTGCCAGCACCAGACTTGCAACCACTAGCACAGATACGCAGTATTTT.

This clone was seen once. CDR3 DNA sequence: TGTGCCAGCAGCGTAGAGGGCGGGGGGAGTGGCACAGATACGCAGTATTTT. Protein: CASSVEGGGSGTDTQYF. The gene calls are TRBV9 and TRBJ2-3; 8 bases are shared with TRBD2. The CDR3 totals 17 residues. Germline V gives CDR1 SGDLS, CDR2 YYNGEE. With V trimmed by 0 bases and J by 1 base, 7 bases remained unmatched.

DNA for the CDR3: TGTGCCAGCAGCCAAGAAGGGAGCTACTCCTACGAGCAGTACTTC. It translates to CASSQEGSYSYEQYF. The chain carries TRBV7-3 and TRBJ2-7, with D possibly matching TRBD2 (5 bases). Germline V CDR1 and CDR2: SGHTA, FQGTGA. Trimming removed 5 bases at V and 0 bases at J, with 14 bases between. The CDR3 is made up of 15 amino acids.

The genes are TRBV15 and TRBJ2-1; 8 nucleotides align to TRBD2. The CDR3 spans 19 residues. Per the germline V gene, CDR1 is LNHNV and CDR2 is YYDKDF (reference sequence). J gave up 7 bases and V 1 base, and 18 bases lay outside the gene matches. The CDR3 nucleotides are TGTGCCACCAGCAGAGGCCCCCCCCCACTAGCGGAAAAAGGGAATGAGCAGTTCTTC. This translates into CATSRGPPPLAEKGNEQFF.

The rearrangement links TRBV30 to TRBJ2-1; the D is unclear. The CDR3 runs to 14 residues. Germline CDR1 and CDR2: GTSNPN and SVGIG (reference sequence). V gave up 2 bases and J gave up 3 bases, with 11 bases separating them. The CDR3 loop reads CAWSLSWGYNEQFF. In DNA, the CDR3 is TGTGCCTGGAGTCTGTCTTGGGGCTACAATGAGCAGTTCTTC.

The gene calls are TRBV6-1 and TRBJ1-5, with D perhaps TRBD1 (6 bases). The germline gives CDR1 MNHNS, CDR2 SASEGT. Between the trimmed V and J ends, which lost 3 bases and 6 bases, there was a span of 15 bases. CDR3 length: 15 amino acids. DNA for the CDR3: TGTGCCAGCAGTGAGTCACAGGGCTGGGTTCAGCCCCAGCATTTT. It translates to CASSESQGWVQPQHF.

This clone was recorded a few times. The chain recombines TRBV7-9 with TRBJ1-2, with a tentative D call TRBD1 (6 bases). The V gene's germline CDR1 is SEHNR and CDR2 FQNEAQ (reference sequence). The CDR3 is 16 residues long. Between the trimmed V and J ends, which lost 1 base and 3 bases, there was a span of 15 bases. CDR3 loop: CASSLGGKAGDYGYTF. CDR3 bases: TGTGCCAGCAGCTTAGGGGGCAAGGCAGGGGACTATGGCTACACCTTC.

The chain employs TRBV28 and TRBJ2-1; D unresolved. Germline CDR1 MDHEN, CDR2 SYDVKM. The CDR3 extends over 16 amino acids. Trimming removed 2 bases at V and 0 bases at J, with 11 bases between. In nucleotides, the CDR3 is TGTGCCAGCAGTTTAAATTACGGAAGCTCCTACAATGAGCAGTTCTTC. It encodes CASSLNYGSSYNEQFF.